This record concerns one TCR beta chain sequence. In germline, CDR1 is SNHLY, CDR2 FYNNEI. The CDR3 runs 14 residues. The J segment lost 5 bases and the V segment lost 5 bases, leaving 7 bases of the junction unmatched. These data are taken from a study of blood T cell repertoires in COVID-19. Looking at the study overall: The cDNA or gDNA used as material had been derived from T cells, B-cell-depleted T cells, or PBMCs.

Measured with immunoSEQ multiplex PCR; TCRdb has only the in-frame clones, and not every one. This sample has 95,000 to 150,000 clones; around 76% occur once, and the top ten carry approximately 5.9%. The Seattle patients, enrolled during active infection, were followed longitudinally. V usage is TRBV2 and J usage is TRBJ2-5; 8 nucleotides match TRBD2. What was sequenced was peripheral blood. The clonotype originates from a man older than 75 with COVID-19, enrolled during active disease. The CDR3 DNA sequence: TGTGCCAGCAGTACAAGGGGCGGGAGGGAGACCCAGTACTTC. It encodes CASSTRGGRETQYF.